The entry that follows covers one TCR beta chain sequence. Its target is unknown. Researchers used the Oncomine TCR Beta short-read assay to sequence DNA from cultured CD4+ T cells. TCRdb redid the calling of the PCR reads with MiXCR, one entry per CDR3 protein. This table holds approximately 18,000 distinct CDR3 sequences, 50% to 65% found once. This CDR3 contains 15 residues. Germline V lookup: CDR1 ENHRY, CDR2 SYGVKD. The V end was cut by 0 bases, the J end by 6 bases, with 15 bases between. This record comes from a study of vaccination and CD4 T cells after COVID-19. Indicated treatment: roughly ten-day PBMC culture with coronavirus spike peptide pools or control peptides (ViraFEST assay).

The specimen was CD4+ T cells from blood, cultured in vitro. The chain recombines TRBV10-3 with TRBJ2-7; no definite D call. The receptor was isolated from a human donor who had recovered from COVID-19. Here the CDR3 reads CAISESSRHPGEQYF. The CDR3 DNA reads TGTGCCATCAGTGAGTCAAGCCGACACCCCGGCGAGCAGTACTTC.